The 25 T cell receptor beta chains presented below share a single source sample, sequenced in a study of blood T cell repertoires in COVID-19. Generated by immunoSEQ multiplex PCR, the TCRdb table keeps only in-frame clones and is missing some. The sample shows 45,000 to 55,000 clones, 65% to 85% of them seen only once. The specimen was peripheral blood. These TCRs come from a human donor in a cohort sampled during active COVID-19.

The chain employs TRBV24-1 and TRBJ2-1; 8 positions match TRBD1. From germline, CDR1 is KGHDR and CDR2 SFDVKD. Trimming took 0 bases from V and 7 from J; bases not matched to a gene: 7. The CDR3 is 16 residues long. The CDR3 reads CATSDLQEDRVNEQFF. In DNA form, the CDR3 reads TGTGCCACCAGTGATTTGCAGGAGGACAGGGTAAATGAGCAGTTCTTC.

V and J are TRBV18 and TRBJ2-4; 7 bases are a match to TRBD2. The V gene end was trimmed by 0 bases and the J gene end by 4 bases; junction bases not matched to a gene: 9. Germline V gives CDR1 KGHSH, CDR2 LQKENI. This CDR3 has 17 residues. The CDR3 DNA is TGTGCCAGCTCACCACCCTTGGTGTCGGGAGGTAAAAACATTCAGTACTTC. It codes for CASSPPLVSGGKNIQYF.

This clone was observed a single time. V is TRBV30 and J is TRBJ1-2; D call uncertain. The CDR3 contains 15 residues. Germline-derived CDR1 and CDR2 are GTSNPN and SVGIG (reference sequence). V lost 5 bases, J lost 3 bases, and 19 bases lay in between. The CDR3 is CAWDGHSGYDYGYTF. The CDR3 DNA reads TGTGCCTGGGACGGGCATAGCGGCTATGACTATGGCTACACCTTC.

CDR3 region: CASSRFGTAEAFF. The DNA for the CDR3 is TGTGCCAGCAGTCGGTTTGGGACAGCCGAAGCTTTCTTT. This chain joins TRBV25-1 and TRBJ1-1; 7 bases fit TRBD1. CDR3 length: 13 residues. After removal of 5 bases from V and 8 bases from J, the junction contained 8 bases not matched to a gene. Germline values: CDR1 MGHDK, CDR2 SYGVNS.

This rearrangement joins TRBV5-1 to TRBJ1-3; unclear D gene. The CDR3 consists of 14 residues. V was pared by 5 bases and J by 2 bases, with 11 bases between. Germline CDR1 SGHRS, CDR2 YFSETQ. DNA of the CDR3: TGCGCCAGCAGAATAGAAGATACTGGAAACACCATATATTTT. This gives the protein CASRIEDTGNTIYF.

This clone showed up just once. The chain is built from TRBV10-3 and TRBJ2-7, with 12 bases aligning to TRBD2. CDR1 is ENHRY, CDR2 SYGVKD, per germline. The CDR3 runs to 17 residues. J was trimmed by 6 bases and V by 2 bases; bases with no gene match: 11. CDR3 sequence (DNA): TGTGCCATCAGTGAGCCCACTAGCGGGGGGCCCGGGACCGAGCAGTACTTC. As protein: CAISEPTSGGPGTEQYF.

The chain links TRBV4-1 to TRBJ2-1, with 7 bases fitting TRBD2. The V and J ends lost 3 bases and 0 bases, in that order; junction bases with no gene match: 8. Germline V gene sequence: CDR1 MGHRA, CDR2 YSYEKL. CDR3 length: 17 amino acids. The CDR3 DNA follows: TGCGCCAGCAGCCAGGGACTTGAGCGGGGCTCCTACAATGAGCAGTTCTTC. Translating gives CASSQGLERGSYNEQFF.

V gene TRBV10-3 combines with J gene TRBJ2-3; 8 positions match TRBD2. The CDR3 has 16 amino acids. Germline V gene sequence: CDR1 ENHRY, CDR2 SYGVKD. The trim removed 5 bases at V and 6 bases at J, leaving 13 bases unmatched. CDR3 sequence: CAISTLAKRGTDTQYF. CDR3 sequence (DNA): TGTGCCATCAGTACGCTCGCTAAGCGGGGGACGGATACGCAGTATTTT.

This clone was observed a few times. V gene TRBV10-1 combines with J gene TRBJ2-7; no clear D gene. CDR1 WNHNN and CDR2 SYGVQD come from the germline V gene (reference sequence). The CDR3 has 12 residues. V lost 5 bases and J 0 bases, leaving 5 bases between the germline ends. CDR3 amino acids: CASSPSSYEQYF. Written as DNA, the CDR3 is TGCGCCAGCAGTCCCAGCTCCTACGAGCAGTACTTC.

The chain couples TRBV27 to TRBJ1-5; 9 bases are a match to TRBD1. Trimming at V came to 1 base and at J to 4 bases, leaving 5 bases not matched to a gene. Germline CDR1 is MNHEY and CDR2 is SMNVEV (reference sequence). CDR3 length equals 16 residues. CDR3 coding DNA: TGTGCCAGCAGTTTATATGGGACAGGGTCGAATCAGCCCCAGCATTTT. Translation gives CASSLYGTGSNQPQHF.

The chain recombines TRBV7-8 with TRBJ2-3, with 7 bases lining up with TRBD2. The trim removed 8 bases at V and 4 bases at J, leaving 9 bases unmatched. Germline CDR1 and CDR2: SGHVS and FQNEAQ. The CDR3 loop spans 14 amino acids. The CDR3 spells CASGGEMGADTQYF. CDR3 DNA sequence: TGTGCCAGCGGGGGGGAGATGGGCGCAGATACGCAGTATTTT.

The chain recombines TRBV11-2 with TRBJ2-1; D ambiguous. The CDR3 consists of 14 residues. V was trimmed by 3 bases and J by 9 bases, leaving 15 bases between them. CDR1 is SGHAT, CDR2 FQNNGV, per germline. CDR3 DNA sequence: TGTGCCAGCAGCTTGTCAGCGTTTGACGGTGAGCAGTTCTTC. It encodes CASSLSAFDGEQFF.

This clone was detected a few times. V and J are TRBV9 and TRBJ1-6; tentative D call: TRBD1 (6 bases). Germline CDR1 reads SGDLS; CDR2 reads YYNGEE. The CDR3 runs to 16 residues. The ends were cut back, 4 bases at V and 6 bases at J, with 17 bases in the middle. The DNA of the CDR3 is TGTGCCAGCAGCTCTTCGGGACACGCCGGTAATTCACCCCTCCACTTT. Amino acids: CASSSSGHAGNSPLHF.

This clone was recorded only once. CDR3 region: CASSPEVAGDTQYF. In nucleotides, the CDR3 is TGCGCCAGCAGTCCCGAGGTAGCGGGAGATACGCAGTATTTT. The chain carries TRBV10-1 and TRBJ2-3, with 7 positions matching TRBD2. This CDR3 is 14 amino acids long. The ends lost 5 bases at V and 5 bases at J; junction bases unmatched: 7. Looked up from germline, CDR1 is WNHNN and CDR2 is SYGVQD (reference sequence).

The genes are TRBV9 and TRBJ2-5; 7 positions agree with TRBD2. The CDR3 has 15 residues. Germline CDR1 reads SGDLS; CDR2 reads YYNGEE. Losses at the gene ends were 0 bases for V and 0 bases for J; bases not matched to a gene: 2. In DNA form, the CDR3 reads TGTGCCAGCAGCGTAGGGGGGAGGGACCAAGAGACCCAGTACTTC. Translated: CASSVGGRDQETQYF.

The chain recombines TRBV6-5 with TRBJ2-7; 10 bases line up with TRBD2. Looked up from germline, CDR1 is MNHEY and CDR2 is SVGAGI. V was pared by 6 bases and J by 4 bases, with 6 bases of the junction left unmatched. The CDR3 sequence is 14 residues long. The CDR3: CASRRAGGRYEQYF. CDR3 nucleotide sequence: TGTGCCAGCAGGAGAGCGGGGGGGCGATACGAGCAGTACTTC.

This clone is medium-sized within its sample. The chain couples TRBV9 to TRBJ2-2, with 7 positions matching TRBD1. Looked up from germline, CDR1 is SGDLS and CDR2 is YYNGEE. With 3 bases clipped from V and 6 bases from J, the junction kept 17 bases outside the gene matches. The CDR3 is 18 amino acids. The CDR3 here is CASSDQTGDAPYPGELFF. The CDR3 DNA sequence: TGTGCCAGCAGCGACCAAACAGGGGACGCTCCTTATCCCGGGGAGCTGTTTTTT.

The rearrangement joins TRBV6-5 to TRBJ2-7, with 7 positions matching TRBD1. The CDR3 has 15 residues. Germline V gene data show CDR1 as MNHEY and CDR2 as SVGAGI. The V segment lost 6 bases and the J segment 5 bases; nucleotides outside the gene matches: 13. CDR3 protein: CASSRGAGGRDEQYF. In DNA form, the CDR3 reads TGTGCCAGCAGCCGAGGGGCAGGGGGTCGCGACGAGCAGTACTTC.

This chain links TRBV7-2 with TRBJ2-2; tentative D call: TRBD2 (7 bases). The CDR3 spans 16 residues. Germline CDR1 and CDR2: SGHTA and FQGNSA. V gave up 1 base and J gave up 2 bases, with 11 bases separating them. This CDR3 is CASSLEGGRNTGELFF. The CDR3 bases are TGTGCCAGCAGCTTAGAGGGGGGGCGTAACACCGGGGAGCTGTTTTTT.

V usage is TRBV6-1 and J usage is TRBJ1-1; no firm D call. This CDR3 region has 16 residues. Trimming took 0 bases from V and 1 from J, leaving 12 bases between them. Germline lookup yields CDR1 MNHNS and CDR2 SASEGT. The CDR3 coding sequence is TGTGCCAGCAGTGAAGCCAGGTGGGCAGGGAACACTGAAGCTTTCTTT. The encoded protein is CASSEARWAGNTEAFF.

The chain joins TRBV5-6 to TRBJ2-1, with 9 nucleotides matching TRBD2. This CDR3 is built from 16 residues. Germline V gene lookup returns CDR1 SGHDT and CDR2 YYEEEE. The junction had 4 bases not matched to a gene; V was cut back by 0 bases and J by 3 bases. In DNA form, the CDR3 reads TGTGCCAGCAGCTTGGATCTAGCGGGGTTCTACAATGAGCAGTTCTTC. Protein product: CASSLDLAGFYNEQFF.

A single count supports this clone. The chain carries TRBV6-1 and TRBJ1-1, with D hard to call. There are 12 residues in the CDR3. CDR1 MNHNS and CDR2 SASEGT come from the germline V gene. The ends were cut back, 0 bases at V and 11 bases at J, with 10 bases in the middle. The CDR3 DNA is TGTGCCAGCAGTGAAGCTGCCGACTGGGCTTTCTTT. This encodes CASSEAADWAFF.

This clone was recorded once. This rearrangement joins TRBV9 to TRBJ2-3; tentative D call: TRBD2 (6 bases). V dropped 0 bases and J dropped 6 bases, with 14 bases sitting between them. CDR1 is SGDLS, CDR2 YYNGEE, per germline. CDR3 length equals 15 residues. For the CDR3, the DNA is TGTGCCAGCAGCGTAGCGGGCGGGATTGGGGATACGCAGTATTTT. This translates into CASSVAGGIGDTQYF.

The V call is TRBV19, the J call TRBJ2-2; TRBD1 is a possible D gene (6 bases). V was shortened by 8 bases and J by 5 bases, with 12 bases between the two germline ends. Looked up from germline, CDR1 is LNHDA and CDR2 is SQIVND (reference sequence). This CDR3 spans 13 amino acids. CDR3 amino acids: CASFGQGTGELFF. In DNA, the CDR3 is TGTGCCAGTTTTGGGCAGGGGACCGGGGAGCTGTTTTTT.

The chain carries TRBV30 and TRBJ1-6, with a tentative D call TRBD1 (6 bases). In germline, CDR1 is GTSNPN, CDR2 SVGIG (reference sequence). V was cut by 1 base and J by 5 bases, with 12 bases left in between. The CDR3 covers 15 residues. CDR3 residues: CAWSGGPGDNSPLHF. CDR3 in DNA: TGTGCCTGGAGTGGGGGGCCAGGGGATAATTCACCCCTCCACTTT. Full variable domain (missing parts from reference TRBV30 and TRBJ1-6): SQTIHQWPATLVQPVGSPLSLECTVEGTSNPNLYWYRQAAGRGLQLLFYSVGIGQISSEVPQNLSASRPQDRQFILSSKKLLLSDSGFYLCAWSGGPGDNSPLHFGNGTRLTVT.